This TCR beta chain appears in the sequencing data of a study of CD4+ T cells in melanoma. The V gene lost 3 bases and the J gene lost 3 bases, with 9 bases spanning the gap. CDR1 and CDR2 (germline): KGHSH, LQKENI. The CDR3 loop spans 13 amino acids. Sequencing used immunoSEQ multiplex PCR; TCRdb keeps in-frame clones, though not all of them. Of more than 10,000 clones in the sample, roughly 62% were seen once. This chain uses TRBV18 with TRBJ2-7; D call uncertain. This receptor was obtained from a human donor with melanoma. Sample: cells from a culture (not recorded whether cultured in vitro). The CDR3 DNA sequence: TGTGCCAGCTCACCCCAGGACGGCTACGAGCAGTACTTC. Protein product: CASSPQDGYEQYF.